This TCR beta chain was profiled in a study of T cell changes during pregnancy in multiple sclerosis. V lost 0 bases, J lost 1 base, and 10 bases lay in between. This CDR3 spans 15 amino acids. The germline V gene encodes CDR1 SGDLS and CDR2 YYNGEE. This clone was observed once. Profiling relied on immunoSEQ multiplex PCR, and the TCRdb table lists in-frame clones only, not all of them. The sample gives more than 35,000 clones, around 92% of which show up once; around 8.6% is in the top ten. V is TRBV9 and J is TRBJ1-1; maybe TRBD1 (5 bases). The receptor was isolated from a female donor with multiple sclerosis, enrolled in a pregnancy study. The source was CD8+ T cells from peripheral blood mononuclear cells, collected after pregnancy. The CDR3 nucleotides are TGTGCCAGCAGCGTAGGTGGGGGGGGGAACACTGAAGCTTTCTTT. Its translation: CASSVGGGGNTEAFF. Using reference TRBV9 and TRBJ1-1 for the parts outside the CDR3, the full variable domain is DSGVTQTPKHLITATGQRVTLRCSPRSGDLSVYWYQQSLDQGLQFLIQYYNGEERAKGNILERFSAQQFPDLHSELNLSSLELGDSALYFCASSVGGGGNTEAFFGQGTRLTVV.